The 10 T cell receptor beta chains listed next were all sequenced from one sample in a study of response to subunit inactivated influenza vaccine. Each CDR3 protein gets one entry after TCRdb re-called the RT-PCR reads with MiXCR. The table shows 650,000 to 800,000 distinct CDR3 sequences, with about 14% occurring only once. The source was PBMCs from blood, collected 14 days before vaccination. The receptors were sampled from a man aged 50-60 years who received an inactivated influenza vaccine.

This clonotype was seen a handful of times. The gene calls are TRBV20-1 and TRBJ2-7; 8 positions agree with TRBD2. The CDR3 consists of 16 residues. The V gene end was trimmed by 3 bases and the J gene end by 0 bases; junction bases not matched to a gene: 10. Germline V lookup: CDR1 DFQATT, CDR2 SNEGSKA (reference sequence). CDR3 sequence reads: CSARAKAGVHSYEQYF. The DNA of the CDR3 is TGCAGTGCTAGGGCAAAAGCGGGAGTCCACTCCTACGAGCAGTACTTC.

The CDR3 here is CCARDARESTYNEQFF. As DNA, the CDR3 is TGCTGCGCTAGAGATGCGCGGGAGAGCACCTACAATGAGCAGTTCTTC. The chain uses TRBV20-1 and TRBJ2-1; 7 bases are a match to TRBD2. Germline lookup yields CDR1 DFQATT and CDR2 SNEGSKA (reference sequence). The CDR3 loop spans 16 amino acids.

This clonotype was counted between two and nine times. The V and J genes are TRBV9 and TRBJ1-3; unclear D gene. V lost 0 bases and J 0 bases, leaving 10 bases between the germline ends. This CDR3 spans 16 amino acids. Germline values: CDR1 SGDLS, CDR2 YYNGEE. The CDR3, as DNA: TGTGCCAGCAGCGTAGAAGTAGGAGCCTCTGGAAACACCATATATTTT. It encodes CASSVEVGASGNTIYF.

A few counts support this clonotype. The chain uses TRBV24-1 and TRBJ2-3; tentative D call: TRBD2 (5 bases). The CDR3 loop spans 14 amino acids. Germline CDR1 reads KGHDR; CDR2 reads SFDVKD. With 5 bases removed from V and 0 bases from J, the gap between germline ends came to 8 bases. The CDR3 loop is CATSGPGSTDTQYF. Here the CDR3 DNA reads TGTGCCACCAGTGGGCCGGGGAGCACAGATACGCAGTATTTT.

This clonotype was found a few times. V usage is TRBV20-1 and J usage is TRBJ2-7, with D uncertain. Per germline, CDR1 DFQATT and CDR2 SNEGSKA (reference sequence). The V end was cut by 0 bases, the J end by 2 bases, with 5 bases between. This CDR3 comprises 12 residues. The CDR3 DNA reads as TGCAGTGCTAGAGAGGTAGCCTACGAGCAGTACTTC. Translating it yields CSAREVAYEQYF.

Many counts were recorded for this clonotype. V and J are TRBV2 and TRBJ2-7, with D unresolved. The CDR3 runs to 11 residues. Germline lookup yields CDR1 SNHLY and CDR2 FYNNEI. The V end was cut by 2 bases, the J end by 3 bases, with 2 bases between. The CDR3 is CASSEFYEQYF. The CDR3, as DNA: TGTGCCAGCAGTGAATTCTACGAGCAGTACTTC.

This clonotype was recorded a few times. The chain joins TRBV2 to TRBJ2-3, with TRBD2 as a possible D gene (5 bases). This CDR3 spans 15 amino acids. Looked up from germline, CDR1 is SNHLY and CDR2 is FYNNEI. The V end lost 0 bases, the J end lost 1 base, and 8 bases lay between the germline ends. CDR3 DNA: TGTGCCAGCAGTGAAGCTAGCGTCCGCACAGATACGCAGTATTTT. It is translated as CASSEASVRTDTQYF.

The sample holds a few counts of this clonotype. CDR3 in amino acids: CASSQDGRDRVYEQYF. The CDR3 DNA is TGCGCCAGCAGCCAAGACGGGCGGGACAGGGTCTACGAGCAGTACTTC. This chain joins TRBV4-3 and TRBJ2-7, with 9 bases fitting TRBD1. Germline CDR1 and CDR2: LGHNA and YSLEER. Trimming cost V 0 bases and J 3 bases; bases outside gene matches: 6. This CDR3 comprises 16 residues.

The chain combines TRBV10-3 with TRBJ2-7; TRBD1 is a possible D gene (6 bases). V was pared by 5 bases and J by 7 bases, with 21 bases between. The CDR3 length is 15 residues. CDR1 and CDR2 (germline): ENHRY, SYGVKD. The CDR3 DNA is TGTGCCATCAGTCTTGTCCCCCAGGGGATCGGGGAGCAGTACTTC. Its translation is CAISLVPQGIGEQYF.

This clonotype occurred many times. The chain uses TRBV12-3 or TRBV12-4 and TRBJ1-2; D unclear. The CDR3 has 12 residues. Trimming shortened V by 4 bases and J by 4 bases, and 7 bases separated the two germline ends. CDR3 amino acids: CASSSHSYGYTF. DNA for the CDR3: TGTGCCAGCAGTTCCCACAGCTATGGCTACACCTTC.